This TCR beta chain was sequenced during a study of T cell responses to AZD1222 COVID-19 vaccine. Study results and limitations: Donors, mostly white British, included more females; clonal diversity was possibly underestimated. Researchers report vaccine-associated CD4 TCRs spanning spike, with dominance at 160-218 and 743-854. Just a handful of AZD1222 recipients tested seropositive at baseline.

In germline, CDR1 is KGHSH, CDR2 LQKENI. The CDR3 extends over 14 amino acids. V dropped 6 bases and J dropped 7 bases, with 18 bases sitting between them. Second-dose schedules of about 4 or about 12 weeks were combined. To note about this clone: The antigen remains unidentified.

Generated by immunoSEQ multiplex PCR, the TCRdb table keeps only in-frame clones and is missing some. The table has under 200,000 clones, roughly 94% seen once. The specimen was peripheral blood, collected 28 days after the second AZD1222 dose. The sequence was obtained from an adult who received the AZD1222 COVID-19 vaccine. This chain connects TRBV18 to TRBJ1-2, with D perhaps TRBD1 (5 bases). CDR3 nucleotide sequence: TGTGCCAGCTCCTCCGACAGCGGGGGATCTGGCTACACCTTC. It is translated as CASSSDSGGSGYTF.